This TCR beta chain was profiled in a study of T cell changes during pregnancy in multiple sclerosis. The CDR3 sequence is 14 residues long. In germline, CDR1 is SGHAT, CDR2 FQDESV (reference sequence). V gave up 8 bases and J gave up 9 bases; unmatched junction bases: 6. Concerning this clone: The sample carries other DNA sequences with the same CDR3.

The repertoire was sequenced with immunoSEQ multiplex PCR; TCRdb's copy has only in-frame clones and lacks some. The data show about 48,000 clones, about 94% seen once. This TCR was recovered from a female donor with multiple sclerosis, enrolled in a pregnancy study. Sequencing used CD4+ T cells from peripheral blood mononuclear cells, obtained in the first trimester of pregnancy. V and J are TRBV11-1 and TRBJ2-1; 14 nucleotides line up with TRBD2. The CDR3 here is CASRLAGGPSEQFF. CDR3 nucleotide sequence: TGTGCCAGCCGACTAGCGGGGGGGCCTAGTGAGCAGTTCTTC.